This T cell receptor (beta chain) comes out of a study of patients and donors after allogeneic stem cell transplantation. This clonotype was found many times. V was clipped by 2 bases and J by 1 base, with 8 bases between them. The CDR3 is made up of 14 amino acids. Each CDR3 protein gets one entry after TCRdb re-called the RT-PCR reads with MiXCR. The table includes about 960,000 distinct CDR3 sequences, roughly 18% detected once. The rearrangement uses TRBV12-3 or TRBV12-4 and TRBJ1-1, with D maybe TRBD1 (5 bases). The sequence derives from a human donor who was either an allogeneic HSCT recipient or a stem cell or donor lymphocyte infusion donor (not recorded which). It is not recorded whose cells these are; they may come from a transplant donor. Input material: blood, either unsorted or a sorted T cell fraction (not recorded which). In DNA, the CDR3 is TGTGCCAGCAGTTTACACCAGGGGAACACTGAAGCTTTCTTT. Its protein product is CASSLHQGNTEAFF.